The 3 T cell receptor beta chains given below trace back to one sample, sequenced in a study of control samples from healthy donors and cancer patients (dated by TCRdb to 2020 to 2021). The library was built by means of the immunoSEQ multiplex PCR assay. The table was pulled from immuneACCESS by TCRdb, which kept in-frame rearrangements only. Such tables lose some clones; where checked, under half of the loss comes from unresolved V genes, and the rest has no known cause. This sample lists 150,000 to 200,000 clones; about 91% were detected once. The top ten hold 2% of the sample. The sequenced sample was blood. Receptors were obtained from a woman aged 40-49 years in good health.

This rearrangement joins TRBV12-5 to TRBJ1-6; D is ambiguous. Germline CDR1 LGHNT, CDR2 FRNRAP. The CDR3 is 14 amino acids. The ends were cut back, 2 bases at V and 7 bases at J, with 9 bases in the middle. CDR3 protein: CASGLRPGNSPLHF. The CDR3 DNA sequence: TGTGCTAGTGGTTTGAGGCCAGGAAATTCACCCCTCCACTTT.

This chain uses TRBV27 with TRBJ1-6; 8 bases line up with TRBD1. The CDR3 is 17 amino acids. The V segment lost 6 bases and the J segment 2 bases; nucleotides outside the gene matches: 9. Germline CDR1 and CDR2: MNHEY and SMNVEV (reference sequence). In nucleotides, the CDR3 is TGTGCCAGCAGCCCGGGACAGGTCATCACCTATAATTCACCCCTCCACTTT. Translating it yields CASSPGQVITYNSPLHF.

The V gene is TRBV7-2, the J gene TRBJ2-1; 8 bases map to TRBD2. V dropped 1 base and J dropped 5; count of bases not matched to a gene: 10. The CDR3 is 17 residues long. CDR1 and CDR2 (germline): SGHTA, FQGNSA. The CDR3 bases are TGTGCCAGCAGCTTAGATCCGGCCGCGGGGGGCAACAATGAGCAGTTCTTC. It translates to CASSLDPAAGGNNEQFF.